A selection of T cell receptor beta chains follows, all from one sample in a study of blood T cell repertoires in COVID-19. Clones were sequenced by immunoSEQ multiplex PCR, and TCRdb holds only the in-frame ones, with some missing. The sample includes around 150,000 clones, about 92% of them seen just once. Source material: peripheral blood. The receptors come from a man aged 30-40 years with COVID-19, enrolled during active disease. CDR3s include the opening cysteine and the closing phenylalanine or tryptophan. A D gene is named only where the DNA matches it firmly. Only part of the rows carry a size: once, few, many, or a class if the clone is expanded.

clone_size | j_call | d_call | v_call | cdr3_nt | cdr3_aa
NA | TRBJ2-3 | TRBD2 | TRBV5-1 | TGCGCCAGCAGCCCCGGTGAGGGAGCGGGAGTCGCAGATACGCAGTATTTT | CASSPGEGAGVADTQYF
few | TRBJ1-2 | NA | TRBV30 | TGTGCCTGGAGTGTACAGAAGGGGTACATTAACTATGGCTACACCTTC | CAWSVQKGYINYGYTF
NA | TRBJ1-2 | NA | TRBV7-9 | TGTGCCAGCACGCAGGGTCCTACTAATCTCTATGGCTACACCTTC | CASTQGPTNLYGYTF
NA | TRBJ2-7 | TRBD2 | TRBV4-1 | TGCGCCAGCAGCCAGGTGACTAGCGGGAGCTACGAGCAGTACTTC | CASSQVTSGSYEQYF
NA | TRBJ2-5 | TRBD1 | TRBV5-1 | TGCGCCAGCAGCTCCGGGACAGGGGGCTGGGAGACCCAGTACTTC | CASSSGTGGWETQYF
NA | TRBJ2-1 | TRBD2 | TRBV30 | TGTGCCTGGAGTGCGACCCGACTAGCGGGAGGGTACAATGAGCAGTTCTTC | CAWSATRLAGGYNEQFF
NA | TRBJ2-7 | NA | TRBV11-2 | TGTGCCAGCAGCTTAGGAGCGGAGTACGAGCAGTACTTC | CASSLGAEYEQYF
NA | TRBJ2-7 | TRBD2 | TRBV10-1 | TGCGCCAGCAGTGCGGGGGGGTACTCCTACGAGCAGTACTTC | CASSAGGYSYEQYF
few | TRBJ2-1 | TRBD2 | TRBV27 | TGTGCCAGCAGTTTAACTAGCGGGGGATACAATGAGCAGTTCTTC | CASSLTSGGYNEQFF
NA | TRBJ1-5 | NA | TRBV7-2 | TGTGCCAGCAGCTTAGCACCGGACTTCAGCAATCAGCCCCAGCATTTT | CASSLAPDFSNQPQHF
once | TRBJ2-5 | TRBD1 | TRBV19 | TGTGCCACAGGACAGGGGCCCCAAGAGACCCAGTACTTC | CATGQGPQETQYF
NA | TRBJ2-7 | NA | TRBV4-3 | TGCGCCAGCAGCCAAGCTTCTAGCTCCTACGAGCAGTACTTC | CASSQASSSYEQYF
NA | TRBJ1-2 | NA | TRBV29-1 | TGCAGCGTTGAATGGAGCGATGGCTACACCTTC | CSVEWSDGYTF
NA | TRBJ1-1 | NA | TRBV7-3 | TGTGCCAGCAGCCCCCGAGGGTCGAACACTGAAGCTTTCTTT | CASSPRGSNTEAFF
NA | TRBJ2-1 | TRBD2 | TRBV7-2 | TGTGCCAGCAGTTTGACTAGCGGGGGGGTCAATGAGCAGTTCTTC | CASSLTSGGVNEQFF
once | TRBJ1-3 | NA | TRBV23-1 | TGCGCCAGCATATTGGACAGTCATCCCCAAACCTCTGGAAACACCATATATTTT | CASILDSHPQTSGNTIYF
NA | TRBJ2-7 | NA | TRBV20-1 | TGCAGTGCTAGAGCTGCCTACGAGCAGTACTTC | CSARAAYEQYF
NA | TRBJ2-7 | NA | TRBV27 | TGTGCCAGCAGTTATCTAGCTTCCTACGAGCAGTACTTC | CASSYLASYEQYF
NA | TRBJ1-5 | TRBD1 | TRBV19 | TGTGCCAGTAGTATGCCGGGACAGCCCTTGTTGCCCCAGCATTTT | CASSMPGQPLLPQHF
once | TRBJ1-5 | NA | TRBV9 | TGTGCCAGCAGCCGTAGGGAGGTCAATCAGCCCCAGCATTTT | CASSRREVNQPQHF
NA | TRBJ1-4 | TRBD1 | TRBV28 | TGTGCCAGCAGTTTATACTGGACAGGGGGACTTAATGAAAAACTGTTTTTT | CASSLYWTGGLNEKLFF
NA | TRBJ2-1 | NA | TRBV5-1 | TGCGCCAGCAGCTTGGAGGCAGGGGAGATGAATGAGCAGTTCTTC | CASSLEAGEMNEQFF
NA | TRBJ2-7 | NA | TRBV7-2 | TGTGCCAGCAGCTTCGACACCTCCCTTACCTACGAGCAGTACTTC | CASSFDTSLTYEQYF
NA | TRBJ2-7 | NA | TRBV3-1/TRBV3-2 | TGTGCCAGCAGCCAAGTGCAGGGAAATTATGCCTACGAGCAGTACTTC | CASSQVQGNYAYEQYF
NA | TRBJ1-2 | TRBD1 | TRBV7-2 | TGTGCCAGCAGCTTGATGAGGACAGGGGATATCGGTGGCTACACCTTC | CASSLMRTGDIGGYTF
NA | TRBJ2-1 | NA | TRBV5-1 | TGCGCCAGCAGCCCGGACACTTACAATGAGCAGTTCTTC | CASSPDTYNEQFF
NA | TRBJ2-1 | NA | TRBV27 | TGTGCCAGCAGTTTTCCCCAAACAGGACTATCCTACAATGAGCAGTTCTTC | CASSFPQTGLSYNEQFF
few | TRBJ1-2 | NA | TRBV27 | TGTGCCAGCAGTTTCGTGGGGGGAGGCTACACCTTC | CASSFVGGGYTF
NA | TRBJ2-7 | NA | TRBV6-6 | TGTGCCAGCAGTTCGGAGGGTTTACACGAGCAGTACTTC | CASSSEGLHEQYF
NA | TRBJ2-1 | TRBD2 | TRBV4-1 | TGCGCCAGCAGCCAACTAGCGGGGGGCCAAATGTACAATGAGCAGTTCTTC | CASSQLAGGQMYNEQFF
NA | TRBJ1-2 | TRBD1 | TRBV27 | TGTGCCAGCAGTGGACAGGGGTTTCACTATGGCTACACCTTC | CASSGQGFHYGYTF
once | TRBJ1-1 | TRBD1 | TRBV5-1 | TGCGCCAGCACCCGTGGACAGGGGAACACTGAAGCTTTCTTT | CASTRGQGNTEAFF
NA | TRBJ1-6 | TRBD1 | TRBV5-1 | TGCGCCAGCAGCCTCCGGGACAGGGATTCACCCCTCCACTTT | CASSLRDRDSPLHF
NA | TRBJ1-5 | NA | TRBV5-1 | TGCGCCAGCAGCTTGGGGCAGGGCGCAAATCAGCCCCAGCATTTT | CASSLGQGANQPQHF
NA | TRBJ2-7 | TRBD1 | TRBV15 | TGTGCCACCAGCAGAGATCCCCGACAGGGGAGCTCCTACGAGCAGTACTTC | CATSRDPRQGSSYEQYF
NA | TRBJ1-1 | NA | TRBV5-1 | TGCGCCAGCAGCGCCCAGGGGATGAACACTGAAGCTTTCTTT | CASSAQGMNTEAFF
once | TRBJ2-2 | NA | TRBV30 | TGTGCCTGGAGTGGGAGGTCGGTGACCGGGGAGCTGTTTTTT | CAWSGRSVTGELFF
NA | TRBJ2-1 | TRBD1 | TRBV18 | TGTGCCAGCTCACCACCAGCCGGGACAGCGTCAAATGAGCAGTTCTTC | CASSPPAGTASNEQFF
NA | TRBJ1-5 | NA | TRBV25-1 | TGTGCCAGCACCTCCGGTACAGGATCCAATCAGCCCCAGCATTTT | CASTSGTGSNQPQHF
NA | TRBJ1-2 | TRBD1 | TRBV2 | TGTGCCAGCAGCGGTACTTGGACAGGGGGTAGCTATGGCTACACCTTC | CASSGTWTGGSYGYTF
NA | TRBJ1-5 | NA | TRBV6-6 | TGTGCCAGCAGTTACCCGGGTGAGCCCCAGCATTTT | CASSYPGEPQHF
NA | TRBJ2-1 | NA | TRBV18 | TGTGCCAGCTCACCGCAGACAGAGGCCTACAATGAGCAGTTCTTC | CASSPQTEAYNEQFF
NA | TRBJ1-1 | TRBD1 | TRBV2 | TGTGCCAGCAGTGAACTGGGGACAGCTGACGCTTTCTTT | CASSELGTADAFF
NA | TRBJ1-5 | TRBD1 | TRBV6-5 | TGTGCCAGCAAGACAGGGAGTAATCAGCCCCAGCATTTT | CASKTGSNQPQHF
NA | TRBJ1-4 | NA | TRBV6-5 | TGTGCCAGCAGTACAACGGGTGCAACTAATGAAAAACTGTTTTTT | CASSTTGATNEKLFF
NA | TRBJ2-5 | NA | TRBV16 | TGTGCCAGCAGCCAATCTGTCGGGGGGCAACAAGAGACCCAGTACTTC | CASSQSVGGQQETQYF
NA | TRBJ1-1 | TRBD1 | TRBV7-3 | TGTGCCAGCAGCTTAACGAGGGGGCGCAACACTGAAGCTTTCTTT | CASSLTRGRNTEAFF
NA | TRBJ2-6 | NA | TRBV7-6 | TGTGCCAGCAGCTTAGGGGTAGCGGGGGCCAACGTCCTGACTTTC | CASSLGVAGANVLTF
NA | TRBJ2-7 | NA | TRBV27 | TGTGCCAGCAGTTCCAGACTAGGGTGGTCCTACGAGCAGTACTTC | CASSSRLGWSYEQYF
NA | TRBJ2-7 | TRBD1 | TRBV5-1 | TGCGCCAGCAGCTTGCTCGGACAGGTTGGGTCCTACGAGCAGTACTTC | CASSLLGQVGSYEQYF
NA | TRBJ1-1 | TRBD1 | TRBV6-2/TRBV6-3 | TGTGCCAGCAGTTATATAGACAGGGCCTGGGCTGAAGCTTTCTTT | CASSYIDRAWAEAFF
NA | TRBJ2-3 | NA | TRBV7-6 | TGTGCCAGCAGCTTGCGACGCGGGGCCTCCGATACGCAGTATTTT | CASSLRRGASDTQYF
NA | TRBJ1-4 | NA | TRBV12-3/TRBV12-4 | TGTGCCAGCAGCCCCGGGAATGAAAAACTGTTTTTT | CASSPGNEKLFF
NA | TRBJ1-2 | TRBD1 | TRBV5-1 | TGCGCCAGCAGCTTGGGGACAGGGGGTTATTATGGCTACACCTTC | CASSLGTGGYYGYTF
NA | TRBJ1-2 | TRBD1 | TRBV3-1/TRBV3-2 | TGTGCCAGCAGCCACCCCGGGACAGGGGTAGGCTACACCTTC | CASSHPGTGVGYTF
NA | TRBJ1-5 | NA | TRBV28 | TGTGCCAGCAGTTTATGGGGGGGTGGGCCCCAGCATTTT | CASSLWGGGPQHF
NA | TRBJ1-1 | TRBD1 | TRBV7-2 | TGTGCCAGCAGCTCACGGACAGGGGGCGGAAACACTGAAGCTTTCTTT | CASSSRTGGGNTEAFF
NA | TRBJ1-2 | TRBD1 | TRBV6-6 | TGTGCCAGCAGTCGCCGGGACAGGGAGAAGCTCTATGGCTACACCTTC | CASSRRDREKLYGYTF
NA | TRBJ1-1 | NA | TRBV30 | TGTGCCTGGAGTGTACACGAGGGAATGAACACTGAAGCTTTCTTT | CAWSVHEGMNTEAFF